This note documents a single TCR beta chain sequence. The clone's antigen remains unknown. No much larger clone exists at a distance of one base, and base qualities are not known. Library generation was performed with the immunoSEQ multiplex PCR assay. For the multiplex PCR, a mixture combining 60 forward primers for TCR Vbeta segments and 13 reverse primers for TCR Jbeta segments was used. Amplification of the CDR3 region of rearranged TCR beta genes was performed with a multiplex PCR assay on genomic DNA. The amplified TCR beta libraries were sequenced on the Illumina HiSeq System as 87-base-pair reads. Under the source paper's analysis protocol: A later analysis tallied 80 million to 95 million unique TCR beta chains across the approximately 670 repertoires, and around 10 million of those chains were shared by two or more donors. Raw reads were error-corrected and collapsed into unique sequences with a nearest-neighbor algorithm that merged closely related sequences to remove PCR and sequencing errors. CDR3 sequences were aligned to IMGT reference sequences to assign V, D and J gene segments. Each retained sequence needed at least a six-nucleotide match to both a V gene segment and a J gene segment. Rearrangements were called productive when the CDR3 lacked stop codons and stayed in frame with V and J; all others were non-productive. Following IMGT convention, CDR3 was defined as the stretch from the second conserved V-encoded cysteine up to the conserved J-encoded phenylalanine. The earlier analysis of about 500 of the donors excluded sequences that lacked an unambiguous match to a single V gene segment. In an earlier analysis of several hundred of the donors, a V segment was called functional when productive rearrangements were above 56.7%, and segregating when the standard deviation between donors exceeded 5%. To diagnose cytomegalovirus status from the catalog of TCR beta chain sequences, a statistical classification framework was built. V and J gene assignment, in a later analysis, came from comparing TCR nucleotide sequences with IMGT/GENE-DB human TR gene sequences. A later analysis assigned CDR3 sequences and most-parsimonious VDJ recombination scenarios with the TCRdist pipeline. In a later analysis, every TCR beta chain was defined by the combination of its CDR3 amino acid sequence and its V-gene family, and reads without a unique V-gene family were dropped. A later analysis removed nearly 600 highly shared, low-generation-probability nucleotide sequences to deal with suspected cross-contamination and a sequencing artifact. In a later analysis, a clonal expansion index for each public chain was calculated from normalized within-repertoire ranks of inferred template counts. In a later analysis, generation probabilities were computed using a VDJ recombination model fitted to out-of-frame rearrangements, and the results were checked against IGoR. A later analysis scored TCR-TCR, TCR-HLA and TCR-CMV co-occurrence with hypergeometric tests, applying a repertoire-size bias correction to TCR pairs. A later analysis estimated false discovery rates by permuting HLA or CMV assignments 20 times. In a later analysis, co-occurring TCRs were grouped using DBSCAN, with TCRdist sequence similarity added in when clustering inside HLA-allele-positive subsets. Repertoires with fewer than 30,000 or more than 120,000 public chains, plus five repertoires with anomalous nucleotide sharing, were excluded from co-occurrence clustering. TCRdb took this table from immuneACCESS and kept in-frame rearrangements with V and J called. Such tables lack part of the clones; where checked against another copy, unresolved V genes explain under half of the gap, and the rest is unexplained. V, J and clone size derive from that table, while D and trimming were established from the DNA sequence. A total of 110,000 to 150,000 clones appear in this sample, over 60% of them only once. The ten largest account for approximately 1.3% of the sample.

The sample belongs to a study of cytomegalovirus exposure and HLA in healthy donors (dated by TCRdb to the late 2010s). Describing the broader study: According to an earlier analysis of a few hundred of the donors, about 180 million T cells yielded 120 million or so unique TCR beta sequences and 276 Gb of sequence data. A later analysis re-examined previously published TCR beta repertoires from more than 650 donors and added high-resolution HLA genotyping to investigate patterns of TCR occurrence. Every repertoire in the discovery cohort had been generated on one and the same sequencing platform. Roughly 300 gigabases of sequencing data and 91 million or so unique TCR sequences made up an early release that covered several hundred HLA-typed donors. Using immunosequencing, the study profiled T cell repertoires from around 670 subjects and related those repertoires to cytomegalovirus serostatus. Of the 300 to 500 genotyped donors, 81% were placed in the genetic ancestry cluster associated with self-reported Caucasian donors. In a later genetic analysis, genome-wide SNP genotypes for 398 of the 666 donors were used, and that subset was treated as a discovery cohort. Typing coverage varied by locus: about 620-640 donors for A, B, C, DRB1 and DQB1; more than 500 for DQA1; over 600 for DPA1; some 470 for DPB1. A few DR-DQ haplotypes were handled as single units for association and clustering because linkage in the cohort was strong. Across some 400 genotyped donors of the cohort, an average of about 220,000 unique TCR beta nucleotide sequences per donor were sequenced, and roughly 18% of those sequences were non-productive. Class I and class II HLA loci were covered by the typing at four-digit resolution. The later analysis used no new phenotypic data to find candidate immune exposures, relying instead on TCR beta sequences and their occurrence across donors. In addition to the first cohort of roughly 700 subjects, a separate validation cohort of over 90 different subjects was used. To predict cytomegalovirus infection status, the study brought together high-throughput TCR immunosequencing, statistical association of individual TCRs with disease status, and machine learning. The study aimed to test whether cataloging public T cell receptors could reveal signatures of past pathogen exposure. Alongside the repertoire data, information on donor age, sex, ethnicity and CMV serostatus was compiled. In an earlier analysis of several hundred of the donors, high-throughput TCR beta sequencing was used to judge whether each TCR beta V gene segment behaved as functional or pseudogenic. The research as a whole found: For the cohort, immune exposure information was limited to CMV serostatus. Specific HLA alleles were associated with 15,000 to 20,000 TCR beta sequences at a false discovery rate of 0.05 in a later analysis. According to a later analysis, most CMV-associated TCR beta chains appeared to be HLA-restricted, and the HLA associations seemed to be driven largely by CMV exposure. Three of the identified cytomegalovirus-associated TCR beta chains were confirmed in vitro to be specific for cytomegalovirus antigens. Only TCR beta chains were sequenced in this cohort, and the absence of alpha or paired-chain data limited detectable features. The sequencing pipeline was judged likely to have produced a cluster of highly shared sequence variants as a technical artifact. In a later genetic analysis, a missense DCLRE1C variant was associated with V-gene and J-gene trimming of TCR beta chains, and the association was replicated in an independent cohort. A further reported finding was that TCR beta sequences accurately predicted the HLA-A and HLA-B alleles for most subjects in the first cohort. Some IMGT-functional V segments, including TRBV6-2 and TRBV6-3, could not be told apart with the 87-base-pair reads, so those segments were excluded. The classifier was reported to diagnose cytomegalovirus status with high specificity and sensitivity in both the original cohort and the validation cohort. A later analysis reported that several top co-occurrence clusters appeared linked to parvovirus B19, influenza, CMV and Epstein-Barr virus. According to the authors, the approach could potentially be generalized to other disease states and immunological phenotypes. The study listed 164 TCR beta chains as associated with cytomegalovirus. In a later analysis, HLA-associated TCR beta chains were found to be more clonally expanded and to have lower generation probabilities than equally common non-associated chains. Linkage disequilibrium might explain the correlated functional status among segregating V segments, but an unknown experimental factor could not be excluded. Strong co-occurrence of HLA alleles, especially DR and DQ, made assigning TCR associations to individual alleles difficult. The presence/absence analyses assumed that sequencing depth was roughly uniform across donors, and that assumption may not be true. An earlier analysis of around 540 of the donors showed that most TCR beta V segments appeared in productive rearrangements either about 87% or about 30% of the time, which broadly matched IMGT annotations. According to a later analysis, TCR association rates differed among HLA loci, with DRB1 alleles showing the most associated TCRs and HLA-C alleles showing the fewest. Because counts were too low, approximately 15 rarely observed V segments, including chromosome 9 orphons, were excluded from the earlier analysis of around 590 of the donors. Across donors, most TCR sequences were observed very rarely, whereas some public TCRs were present in many individuals. Because some donors lacked HLA typing at each locus, the association tests relied only on the typed subset. According to a later genetic analysis, donors in an Asian-associated ancestry cluster had fewer N-insertions in productive TCRs than the roughly 700-donor mean.

In total, 600 or so healthy bone marrow donors made up the cohort. All cohort members were sampled while nominally healthy, although unrecorded immune exposures were likely present. The donor tested CMV seropositive, placing the donor among the 250 to 350 seropositive members of the cohort. A peripheral blood sample was provided by each donor, and peripheral blood mononuclear cells were used for TCR beta sequencing. The Qiagen DNeasy Blood Extraction Kit was used to extract genomic DNA from the blood cell samples. The CDR3 runs 15 residues from the cysteine to the phenylalanine. Only the CDR3 DNA stays, 45 bases, in frame from base 1. Via the germline V gene, CDR1 is MNHEY and CDR2 SVGAGI. Here V drops 2 bases and J drops 3 bases, and the junction holds 5 bases not matched to any gene.

The chain uses TRBV6-5 and TRBJ2-7, with 9 junctional bases fitting TRBD1. The receptor was isolated from a male donor in good health and CMV-seropositive. What was sequenced was PBMCs. The CDR3 region reads CASSYQTGGNYEQYF. The nucleotide sequence is TGTGCCAGCAGTTACCAGACAGGGGGGAACTACGAGCAGTACTTC.